This T cell receptor (beta chain) stems from a study of Graves' ophthalmopathy and Graves' hyperthyroidism. Findings and caveats of the study: In blood, most expanded thyroid clonotypes above 0.001 frequency were also detected.

In germline, CDR1 is MNHNS, CDR2 SASEGT. The length of the CDR3 is 22 residues. V lost 0 bases, J lost 5 bases, and 27 bases stayed unmatched. There are many counts of this clonotype. Its antigen is undetermined. The study recruited hyperthyroidism patients aged 18 to 65 who were newly diagnosed, under 2 months' duration. The TCR beta CDR3 regions underwent amplification from RNA transcripts. Following a first-round RT-PCR that used HTBI primers, a second-round multiplex PCR was carried out. MiXCR was run by TCRdb on the multiplex PCR reads, yielding one entry per CDR3 protein. The sample shows 450,000 to 600,000 distinct CDR3 sequences, roughly 39% of them seen only once.

The sequencing sample was made of peripheral blood or thyroid tissue (not recorded which). The chain combines TRBV6-1 with TRBJ2-5; 7 bases are shared with TRBD2. The TCR originated in an adult man with Graves' hyperthyroidism. The CDR3 spells CASSEARVVGTSWRGSEETQYF. CDR3 bases: TGTGCCAGCAGTGAAGCGCGTGTCGTGGGGACTTCGTGGCGCGGGAGCGAGGAGACCCAGTACTTC.